This TCR beta chain originates from a study of cytomegalovirus exposure and HLA in healthy donors. Worth noting for this clone: The target antigen is unknown.

PCR primers comprised 60 Vbeta and 13 Jbeta primers. Assay: immunoSEQ multiplex PCR; the TCRdb copy retains only in-frame clones and omits some. The table includes around 140,000 clones, about 81% detected once. The ends were cut back, 1 base at V and 0 bases at J, with 10 bases in the middle. CDR1 and CDR2 from the germline V gene are MNHNS and SASEGT. This CDR3 has 15 residues. Findings and caveats of the study: The study assumed roughly uniform donor sequencing depth for presence/absence analyses. Later on, a genetic analysis was performed. It linked a missense variant in DCLRE1C with V- and J-gene trimming of TCR beta. Looking again later, the authors saw that most CMV-associated TCR beta chains seemed HLA-restricted.

Material for sequencing was PBMCs. The chain couples TRBV6-1 to TRBJ2-7; D not certain. The clonotype comes from a woman aged 50 to 65 in good health and CMV-seropositive. CDR3 coding DNA: TGTGCCAGCAGTGAAGTAGCCTCTAGCTCCTACGAGCAGTACTTC. Translated: CASSEVASSSYEQYF.